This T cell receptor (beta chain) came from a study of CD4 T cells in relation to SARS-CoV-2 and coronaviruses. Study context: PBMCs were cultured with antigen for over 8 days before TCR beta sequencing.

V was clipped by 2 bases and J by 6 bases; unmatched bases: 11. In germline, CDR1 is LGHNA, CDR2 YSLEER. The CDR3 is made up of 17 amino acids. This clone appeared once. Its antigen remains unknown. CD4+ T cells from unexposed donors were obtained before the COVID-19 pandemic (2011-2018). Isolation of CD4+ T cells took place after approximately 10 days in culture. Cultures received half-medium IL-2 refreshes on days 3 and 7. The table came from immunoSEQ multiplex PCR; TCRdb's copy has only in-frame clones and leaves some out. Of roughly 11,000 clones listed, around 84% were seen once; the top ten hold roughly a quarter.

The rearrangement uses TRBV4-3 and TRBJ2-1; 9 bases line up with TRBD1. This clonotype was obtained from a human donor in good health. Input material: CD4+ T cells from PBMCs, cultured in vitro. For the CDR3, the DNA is TGCGCCAGCAGCCAACGGCAAACCGGGACAGGGTCCAATGAGCAGTTCTTC. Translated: CASSQRQTGTGSNEQFF.